This T cell receptor (beta chain) was captured by sequencing in a study of blood T cell repertoires in COVID-19. About the study: COVID-19 samples collected from the United States, Italy and Spain covered acute and convalescent phases.

Source study methods: How many nucleated cells were present was estimated from reference gene primer amplification. Only in-frame clones appear in the TCRdb table, and some are missing; sequencing was by immunoSEQ multiplex PCR. Clone size and the V and J calls come from that table; the DNA yielded D and trimming. The sample lists 200,000 to 250,000 clones; approximately 85% were seen once. Germline V CDR1 and CDR2: SNHLY, FYNNEI. Trimming at V came to 4 bases and at J to 4 bases, leaving 4 bases not matched to a gene. The CDR3 totals 14 residues. The receptor's source is a woman in her 70s with acute or convalescent COVID-19. Sequencing input: peripheral blood. This chain joins TRBV2 and TRBJ1-2; 9 bases agree with TRBD1. The CDR3 DNA sequence: TGTGCCAGCAGTGGCACGACAGGGGGCTATGGCTACACCTTC. Translation: CASSGTTGGYGYTF. Based on the CDR3 plus reference TRBV2 and TRBJ1-2, the full variable domain is EPEVTQTPSHQVTQMGQEVILRCVPISNHLYFYWYRQILGQKVEFLVSFYNNEISEKSEIFDDQFSVERPDGSNFTLKIRSTKLEDSAMYFCASSGTTGGYGYTFGSGTRLTVV.